This TCR beta chain emerged from a study of shared T cell receptors in the human thymus. There are 11 residues in the CDR3. V was pared by 3 bases and J by 11 bases, with 3 bases of the junction left unmatched. Germline CDR1 and CDR2: DFQATT and SNEGSKA (reference sequence). The protocol was immunoSEQ multiplex PCR, while the TCRdb copy is restricted to in-frame clones and leaves out a portion. The sample records some 660,000 clones, around 87% being singletons. Another study also made use of these data, one on human thymus T cells. This second report adds: Donors consisted of healthy Finnish infants (having corrective surgery for congenital heart defects). Corrective heart surgery yielded the resections from which the thymus tissue came. Thymic and blood repertoires appeared to display a bias in their usage of V and J genes.

Sequences were obtained from thymocytes. The chain combines TRBV20-1 with TRBJ1-4; TRBD1 matches 7 bases. This TCR came from a boy younger than two with a congenital heart defect. The CDR3: CSASPRGKLFF. The CDR3 DNA reads TGCAGTGCTAGCCCCAGGGGGAAACTGTTTTTT.